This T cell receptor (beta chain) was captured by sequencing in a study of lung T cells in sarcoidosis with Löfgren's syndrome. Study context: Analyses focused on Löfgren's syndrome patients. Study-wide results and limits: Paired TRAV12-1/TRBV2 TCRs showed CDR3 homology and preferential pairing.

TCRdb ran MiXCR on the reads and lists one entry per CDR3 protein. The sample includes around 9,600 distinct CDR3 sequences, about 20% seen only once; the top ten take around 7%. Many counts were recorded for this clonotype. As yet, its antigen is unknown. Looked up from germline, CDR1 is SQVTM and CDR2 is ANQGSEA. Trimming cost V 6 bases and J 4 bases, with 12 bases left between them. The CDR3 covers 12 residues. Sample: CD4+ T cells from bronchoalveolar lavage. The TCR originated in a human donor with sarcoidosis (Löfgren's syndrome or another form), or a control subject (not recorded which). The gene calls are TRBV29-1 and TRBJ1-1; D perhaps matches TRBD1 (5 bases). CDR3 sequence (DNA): TGCAGCGTGGCTCCGGGACCCACTGAAGCTTTCTTT. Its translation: CSVAPGPTEAFF.